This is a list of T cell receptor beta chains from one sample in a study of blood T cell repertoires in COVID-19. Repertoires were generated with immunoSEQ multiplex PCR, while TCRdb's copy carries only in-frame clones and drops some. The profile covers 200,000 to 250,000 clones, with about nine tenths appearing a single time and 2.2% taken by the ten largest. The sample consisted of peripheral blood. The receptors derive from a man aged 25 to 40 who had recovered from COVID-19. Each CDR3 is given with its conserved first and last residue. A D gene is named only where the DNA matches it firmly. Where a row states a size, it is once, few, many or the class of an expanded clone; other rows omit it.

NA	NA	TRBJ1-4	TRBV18	TGTGCCAGCTCACCGAGGGAGGACGAAAAACTGTTTTTT	CASSPREDEKLFF
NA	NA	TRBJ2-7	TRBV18	TGTGCCAGCTCAAGCTCCCCGGGGACGCGGGGCCGCGAGCAGTACTTC	CASSSSPGTRGREQYF
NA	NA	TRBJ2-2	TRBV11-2	TGTGCCAGCGCCCACAGGACGGAAGACACCGGGGAGCTGTTTTTT	CASAHRTEDTGELFF
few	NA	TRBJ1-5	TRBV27	TGTGCCAGTGGCCTCAGGGCAGGCGCCCAGCATTTT	CASGLRAGAQHF
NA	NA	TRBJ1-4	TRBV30	TGTGCCTGGAGACAGGAGTCTGGGGCTAATGAAAAACTGTTTTTT	CAWRQESGANEKLFF
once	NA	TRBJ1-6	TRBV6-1	TGTGCCAGCAGTGAAAGGAGCTCCTATAATTCACCCCTCCACTTT	CASSERSSYNSPLHF
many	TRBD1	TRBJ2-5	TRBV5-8	TGTGCCAGCAGCCAACAGGGGGCGGAGACCCAGTACTTC	CASSQQGAETQYF
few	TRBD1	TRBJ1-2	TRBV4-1	TGCGCCAGCAGCCAAGATCGAAGGGGGCCCTGGGTCTATGGCTACACCTTC	CASSQDRRGPWVYGYTF
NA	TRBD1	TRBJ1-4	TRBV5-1	TGCGCCAGCAGCGCAGCCCGACAGGGGACTGCAACTAATGAAAAACTGTTTTTT	CASSAARQGTATNEKLFF
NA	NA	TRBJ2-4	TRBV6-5	TGTGCCAGTGACCGGGGTCTAGCCAAAAACATTCAGTACTTC	CASDRGLAKNIQYF
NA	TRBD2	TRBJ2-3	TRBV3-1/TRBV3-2	TGTGCCAGCAGCCAAGACGACGGGGGGACCGGCACAGATACGCAGTATTTT	CASSQDDGGTGTDTQYF
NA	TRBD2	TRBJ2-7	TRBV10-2	TGCGCCAGCAGTGAGAACTCCGGGGGGTTCTACGAGCAGTACTTC	CASSENSGGFYEQYF
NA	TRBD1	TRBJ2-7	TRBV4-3	TGCGCCAGCAGCCAATCAAATTACAGGGGCTACGAGCAGTACTTC	CASSQSNYRGYEQYF
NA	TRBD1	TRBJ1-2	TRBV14	TGTGCCAGCAGCCAAGGACAGGGGGGCTATGGCTACACCTTC	CASSQGQGGYGYTF
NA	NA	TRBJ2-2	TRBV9	TGTGCCAGCAGCGTGGCAGGGTTGGTCACCGGGGAGCTGTTTTTT	CASSVAGLVTGELFF
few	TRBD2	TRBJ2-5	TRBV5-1	TGCGCCAGCAGCCTCAAGCTAGCGGGGGGCCAAGAGACCCAGTACTTC	CASSLKLAGGQETQYF
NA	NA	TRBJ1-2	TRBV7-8	TGTGCCAGCAGCTCACGGACAGCTAACTATGGCTACACCTTC	CASSSRTANYGYTF
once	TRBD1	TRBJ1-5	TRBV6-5	TGTGCCAGCAGATGGACAGGGGCCTCAAATCAGCCCCAGCATTTT	CASRWTGASNQPQHF
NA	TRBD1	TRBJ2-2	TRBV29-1	TGCAGCGTTGGACAGGGTCCCGGGGAGCTGTTTTTT	CSVGQGPGELFF
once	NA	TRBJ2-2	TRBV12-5	TGTGCTAGTGGTTCTCTGGGCGCCTGGAACACCGGGGAGCTGTTTTTT	CASGSLGAWNTGELFF
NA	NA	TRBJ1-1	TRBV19	TGTGCCAGTGCTAAAGCGGCACACACTGAAGCTTTCTTT	CASAKAAHTEAFF
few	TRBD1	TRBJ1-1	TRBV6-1	TGTGCCAGCAGTGAAAACCCGACAGGGTACACTGAAGCTTTCTTT	CASSENPTGYTEAFF
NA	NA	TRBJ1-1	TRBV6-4	TGTGCCAGCAGTGACACCGGGAACACTGAAGCTTTCTTT	CASSDTGNTEAFF
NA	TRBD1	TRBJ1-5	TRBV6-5	TGTGCCAGCAGAGGAGGGGGCTCAGGCAATCAGCCCCAGCATTTT	CASRGGGSGNQPQHF
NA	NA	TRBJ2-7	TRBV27	TGTGCCAGCAGTTTATCAGATACTTCCTACGAGCAGTACTTC	CASSLSDTSYEQYF
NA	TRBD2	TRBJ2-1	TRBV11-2	TGTGCCAGCAGCTCCCGCCCCCAGACTAGCGGGGGGGCCCATGAGCAGTTCTTC	CASSSRPQTSGGAHEQFF
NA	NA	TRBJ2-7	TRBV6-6	TGTGCCAGCAGTCCTACAGGGTACGAGCAGTACTTC	CASSPTGYEQYF
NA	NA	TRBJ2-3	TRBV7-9	TGTGCCAGCAAAACGGGTATTCCAGATACGCAGTATTTT	CASKTGIPDTQYF
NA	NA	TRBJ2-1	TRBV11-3	TGTGCCAGCAGCTTCGAGGAGGGGTACAACAATGAGCAGTTCTTC	CASSFEEGYNNEQFF
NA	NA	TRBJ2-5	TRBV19	TGTGCCAGTCAGTATAGGCAGGAAAGCGGAGAGACCCAGTACTTC	CASQYRQESGETQYF
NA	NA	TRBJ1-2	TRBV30	TGTGCCTGGAGTCCAGTCCACTATGGCTACACCTTC	CAWSPVHYGYTF
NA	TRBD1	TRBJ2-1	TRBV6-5	TGTGCCAGCAGGGGGACAGGGGGCAATGAGCAGTTCTTC	CASRGTGGNEQFF
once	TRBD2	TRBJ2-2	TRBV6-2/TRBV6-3	TGTGCCAGCAGCCTCAGCGGGGGGGCCACCGGGGAGCTGTTTTTT	CASSLSGGATGELFF
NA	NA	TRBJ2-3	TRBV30	TGTGCCTGGAGTCCTGGCCGATCATCCACAGATACGCAGTATTTT	CAWSPGRSSTDTQYF